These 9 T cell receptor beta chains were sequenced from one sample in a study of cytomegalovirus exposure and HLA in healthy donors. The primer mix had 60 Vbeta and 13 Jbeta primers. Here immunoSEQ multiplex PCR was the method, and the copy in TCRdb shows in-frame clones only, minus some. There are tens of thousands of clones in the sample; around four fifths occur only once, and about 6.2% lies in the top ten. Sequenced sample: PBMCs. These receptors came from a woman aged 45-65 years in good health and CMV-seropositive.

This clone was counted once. The CDR3 here is CSVEGGGLIRTDTQYF. The CDR3 DNA reads as TGCAGCGTTGAAGGCGGGGGCTTAATTCGCACAGATACGCAGTATTTT. The chain uses TRBV29-1 and TRBJ2-3, with TRBD2 as a possible D gene (7 bases). Germline V gene lookup returns CDR1 SQVTM and CDR2 ANQGSEA. This CDR3 spans 16 amino acids. V dropped 1 base and J dropped 1 base, with 15 bases sitting between them.

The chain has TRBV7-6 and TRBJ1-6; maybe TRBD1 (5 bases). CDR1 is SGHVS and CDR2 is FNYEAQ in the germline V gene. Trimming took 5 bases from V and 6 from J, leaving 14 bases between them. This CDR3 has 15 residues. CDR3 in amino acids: CASSPGGWGNSPLHF. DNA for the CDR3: TGTGCCAGCAGCCCGGGGGGTTGGGGTAATTCACCCCTCCACTTT.

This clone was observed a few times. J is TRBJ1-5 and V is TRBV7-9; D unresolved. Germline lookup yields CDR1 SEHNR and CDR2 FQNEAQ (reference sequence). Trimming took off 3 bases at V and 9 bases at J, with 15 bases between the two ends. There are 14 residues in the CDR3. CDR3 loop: CASSLGGVRWPQHF. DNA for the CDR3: TGTGCCAGCAGCTTGGGAGGAGTACGATGGCCCCAGCATTTT.

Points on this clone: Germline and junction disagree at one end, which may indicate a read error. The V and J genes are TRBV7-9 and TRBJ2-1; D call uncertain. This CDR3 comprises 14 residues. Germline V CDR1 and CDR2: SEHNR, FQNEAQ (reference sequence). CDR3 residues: CSSSLEGTRGEQFF. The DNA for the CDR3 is TGTTCCAGCAGCTTAGAAGGAACCCGCGGTGAGCAGTTCTTC. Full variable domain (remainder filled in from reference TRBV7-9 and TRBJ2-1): DTGVSQNPRHKITKRGQNVTFRCDPISEHNRLYWYRQTLGQGPEFLTYFQNEAQLEKSRLLSDRFSAERPKGSFSTLEIQRTEQGDSAMYLCSSSLEGTRGEQFFGPGTRLTVL.

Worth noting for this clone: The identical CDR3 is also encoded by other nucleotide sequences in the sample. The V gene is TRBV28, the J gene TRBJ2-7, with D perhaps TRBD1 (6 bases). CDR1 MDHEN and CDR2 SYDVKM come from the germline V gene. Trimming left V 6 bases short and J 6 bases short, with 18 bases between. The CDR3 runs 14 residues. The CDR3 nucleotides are TGTGCCAGCAGCTTAACGTCAGGGGTAGGCGAGCAGTACTTC. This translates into CASSLTSGVGEQYF.

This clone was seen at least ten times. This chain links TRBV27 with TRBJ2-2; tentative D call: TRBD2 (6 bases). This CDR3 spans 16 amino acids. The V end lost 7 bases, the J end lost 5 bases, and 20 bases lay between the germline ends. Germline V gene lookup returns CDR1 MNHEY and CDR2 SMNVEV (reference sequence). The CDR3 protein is CASNLRDSLGTGELFF. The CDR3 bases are TGTGCCAGCAACCTCCGGGACTCCCTGGGGACCGGGGAGCTGTTTTTT.

As DNA, the CDR3 is TGCGCCAGCAGCCAAGGACAGGGATTGAACACTGAAGCTTTCTTT. Encoded protein: CASSQGQGLNTEAFF. This rearrangement joins TRBV4-1 to TRBJ1-1; the match to TRBD1 covers 7 bases. The J segment lost 0 bases and the V segment lost 1 base, leaving 2 bases of the junction unmatched. In germline, CDR1 is MGHRA, CDR2 YSYEKL. This CDR3 has 15 residues.

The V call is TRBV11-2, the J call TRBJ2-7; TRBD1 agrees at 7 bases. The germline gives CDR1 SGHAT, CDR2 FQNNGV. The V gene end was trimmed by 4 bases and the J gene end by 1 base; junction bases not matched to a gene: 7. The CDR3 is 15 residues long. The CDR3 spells CASSSYRGRSYEQYF. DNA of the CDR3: TGTGCCAGCAGCTCGTACAGGGGAAGGTCCTACGAGCAGTACTTC. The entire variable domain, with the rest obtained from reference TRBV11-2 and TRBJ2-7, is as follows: EAGVAQSPRYKIIEKRQSVAFWCNPISGHATLYWYQQILGQGPKLLIQFQNNGVVDDSQLPKDRFSAERLKGVDSTLKIQPAKLEDSAVYLCASSSYRGRSYEQYFGPGTRLTVT.

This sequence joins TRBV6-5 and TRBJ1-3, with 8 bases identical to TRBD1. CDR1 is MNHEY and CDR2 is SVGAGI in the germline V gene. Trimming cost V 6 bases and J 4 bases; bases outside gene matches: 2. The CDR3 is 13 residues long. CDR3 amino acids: CASRWTGGNTIYF. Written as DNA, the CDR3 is TGTGCCAGCAGATGGACAGGGGGAAACACCATATATTTT.